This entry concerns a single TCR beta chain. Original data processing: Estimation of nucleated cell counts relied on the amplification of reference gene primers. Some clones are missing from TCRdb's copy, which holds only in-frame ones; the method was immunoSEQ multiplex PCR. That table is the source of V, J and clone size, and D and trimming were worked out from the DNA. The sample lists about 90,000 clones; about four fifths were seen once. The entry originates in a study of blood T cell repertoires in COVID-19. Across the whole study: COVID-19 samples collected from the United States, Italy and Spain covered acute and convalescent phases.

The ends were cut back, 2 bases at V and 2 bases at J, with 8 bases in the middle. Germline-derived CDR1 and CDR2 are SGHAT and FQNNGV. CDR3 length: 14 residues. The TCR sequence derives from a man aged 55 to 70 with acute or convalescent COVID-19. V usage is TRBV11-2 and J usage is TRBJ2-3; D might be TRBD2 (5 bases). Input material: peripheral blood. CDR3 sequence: CASSLRGFTDTQYF. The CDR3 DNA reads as TGTGCCAGCAGCTTAAGAGGGTTCACAGATACGCAGTATTTT.